These 12 T cell receptor beta chains originate from one sample sequenced in a study of blood T cell repertoires in COVID-19. The method was immunoSEQ multiplex PCR; TCRdb's version includes in-frame clones alone and lacks a portion of them. Among 50,000 to 65,000 clones listed, 80% to 90% were seen once. The sequencing sample was made of peripheral blood. These TCRs come from a man aged 40-49 years with acute or convalescent COVID-19.

V is TRBV5-5 and J is TRBJ1-6; TRBD1 matches at 8 bases. V was clipped by 4 bases and J by 9 bases; unmatched bases: 6. CDR1 and CDR2 from the germline V gene are SGHKS and YYEKEE (reference sequence). This CDR3 comprises 14 residues. The CDR3: CASSPQGGSSPLHF. In DNA form, the CDR3 reads TGTGCCAGCAGCCCACAGGGGGGAAGTTCACCCCTCCACTTT.

This clone was counted a single time. The chain combines TRBV29-1 with TRBJ2-7; a possible D gene is TRBD1 (6 bases). Between the trimmed V and J ends, which lost 4 bases and 5 bases, there was a span of 24 bases. CDR1 SQVTM and CDR2 ANQGSEA come from the germline V gene. The CDR3 runs 16 residues. The CDR3 protein is CSVVGGTGGNVHEQYF. CDR3 nucleotides: TGCAGCGTTGTAGGGGGAACGGGTGGAAATGTCCACGAGCAGTACTTC.

V and J are TRBV9 and TRBJ1-2; D gene ambiguous. The germline CDR1 and CDR2 sequences are SGDLS and YYNGEE. The CDR3 is 17 amino acids. V was clipped by 4 bases and J by 6 bases, with 25 bases between them. This CDR3 is CASSPQSGLAIGDGYTF. The CDR3 region has the DNA TGTGCCAGCAGCCCACAATCGGGCTTGGCGATCGGGGATGGCTACACCTTC.

The chain couples TRBV15 to TRBJ1-2, with D perhaps TRBD1 (5 bases). Trimming left V 4 bases short and J 5 bases short, with 14 bases between. Germline V gene sequence: CDR1 LNHNV, CDR2 YYDKDF (reference sequence). The CDR3 runs 14 residues. The CDR3 reads CATSILRVGYGYTF. The CDR3 nucleotides are TGTGCCACCAGCATTCTCAGGGTAGGATATGGCTACACCTTC.

This clone was seen a single time. This rearrangement joins TRBV30 to TRBJ2-2; maybe TRBD2 (6 bases). The V and J ends lost 3 bases and 5 bases respectively, with 13 bases between them. Germline CDR1 is GTSNPN and CDR2 is SVGIG (reference sequence). The CDR3 spans 14 residues. CDR3 coding DNA: TGTGCCTGGAGACCCCCAGGGAGGACCGGGGAGCTGTTTTTT. Protein sequence: CAWRPPGRTGELFF.

The chain is built from TRBV7-9 and TRBJ1-5; a weak D match, TRBD1 (6 bases). The CDR3 is 17 amino acids. The germline V and J ends were trimmed by 5 bases and 0 bases, with 17 bases remaining between them. The V gene's germline CDR1 is SEHNR and CDR2 FQNEAQ (reference sequence). CDR3 nucleotides: TGTGCCAGCAGCCGAAGCGCGACAGGAATTAGCAATCAGCCCCAGCATTTT. It is translated as CASSRSATGISNQPQHF.

The rearrangement links TRBV10-3 to TRBJ1-1; no clear D gene. Germline V gene data show CDR1 as ENHRY and CDR2 as SYGVKD. The CDR3 consists of 16 residues. V was pared by 3 bases and J by 8 bases, with 22 bases between. The CDR3 bases are TGTGCCATCAGTGATTCCCATCGCGGATCTTCCCCGGAAGCTTTCTTT. It yields the protein CAISDSHRGSSPEAFF.

The CDR3 nucleotides are TGTGCCAGCAGCTTATTTTTCGACAGGCCACACACAGATACGCAGTATTTT. This gives the protein CASSLFFDRPHTDTQYF. The rearrangement joins TRBV11-2 to TRBJ2-3, with D possibly being TRBD1 (6 bases). Germline loops: CDR1 SGHAT, CDR2 FQNNGV. Trimming stripped 2 bases from V and 2 bases from J, with 17 bases between. This CDR3 comprises 17 residues.

The chain employs TRBV13 and TRBJ2-7; no firm D call. V shed 5 bases and J shed 0 bases, with 8 bases lying between them. The CDR3 contains 13 residues. Per the germline V gene, CDR1 is PRHDT and CDR2 is FYEKMQ (reference sequence). The CDR3 coding sequence is TGTGCCAGCAGCAAAAGGAGCTCCTACGAGCAGTACTTC. It is translated as CASSKRSSYEQYF. Looking up the rest from reference TRBV13 and TRBJ2-7 gives the full variable domain: AAGVIQSPRHLIKEKRETATLKCYPIPRHDTVYWYQQGPGQDPQFLISFYEKMQSDKGSIPDRFSAQQFSDYHSELNMSSLELGDSALYFCASSKRSSYEQYFGPGTRLTVT.

This sequence joins TRBV7-2 and TRBJ1-1; D unresolved. The CDR3 contains 13 residues. V lost 2 bases to trimming and J lost 10 bases, with 14 bases between them. Germline values: CDR1 SGHTA, CDR2 FQGNSA. CDR3 sequence reads: CASSLPARVVAFF. The DNA of the CDR3 is TGTGCCAGCAGCTTACCCGCGAGGGTAGTAGCTTTCTTT. Looking up the rest from reference TRBV7-2 and TRBJ1-1 gives the full variable domain: GAGVSQSPSNKVTEKGKDVELRCDPISGHTALYWYRQSLGQGLEFLIYFQGNSAPDKSGLPSDRFSAERTGGSVSTLTIQRTQQEDSAVYLCASSLPARVVAFFGQGTRLTVV.

V gene TRBV12-3 or TRBV12-4 combines with J gene TRBJ1-1; no clear D gene. V was cut by 3 bases and J by 1 base, with 3 bases left in between. There are 12 residues in the CDR3. The CDR3 protein is CASSFWNTEAFF. CDR3 sequence (DNA): TGTGCCAGCAGTTTCTGGAACACTGAAGCTTTCTTT.

The V call is TRBV27, the J call TRBJ2-3; 11 nucleotides line up with TRBD2. The V segment lost 1 base and the J segment 4 bases; nucleotides outside the gene matches: 10. The CDR3 length is 18 residues. Germline CDR1 and CDR2: MNHEY and SMNVEV (reference sequence). In DNA form, the CDR3 reads TGTGCCAGCAGTTTATTCCCCCGTCTAGCGGGGGGAGCAGATACGCAGTATTTT. Protein: CASSLFPRLAGGADTQYF.